This is a list of T cell receptor beta chains from one sample in a study of OX40 agonist ivuxolimab in advanced cancers. The table came from immunoSEQ multiplex PCR; TCRdb's copy has only in-frame clones and leaves some out. The sample contains more than 100,000 clones, roughly nine tenths of which appear only once. Material: CD4+ or CD8+ T cells sorted from blood, obtained in a trial of the OX40 agonist ivuxolimab. The receptors come from an adult with an advanced solid tumor such as melanoma, head and neck, liver or kidney cancer. Each CDR3 is given with its conserved first and last residue.

V,length,J,CDR3
TRBV6-1,13,TRBJ1-5,CASSVNSPQPQHF
TRBV7-2,14,TRBJ1-1,CASSLIQGVTEAFF
TRBV5-1,14,TRBJ1-1,CASSLVAEGPEAFF
TRBV10-3,14,TRBJ2-1,CAISQWTGGNEQFF
TRBV19,15,TRBJ1-6,CASSRFSLEGSPLHF
TRBV10-2,15,TRBJ2-7,CASSAQRGSSYEQYF
TRBV18,15,TRBJ1-5,CASSPSGAAGQPQHF
TRBV27,17,TRBJ1-3,CASSPRAGLNSGNTIYF
TRBV7-8,14,TRBJ1-1,CASSLTAGNTEAFF
TRBV21-1,15,TRBJ1-3,CASSKKVDSGNTIYF
TRBV6-5,16,TRBJ2-7,CASSYSTGTGSYEQYF
TRBV6-6,16,TRBJ1-2,CASSYSQTPANYGYTF
TRBV25-1,15,TRBJ1-4,CASSASTGPGEKLFF
TRBV2,11,TRBJ1-2,CASSTTDGYTF
TRBV30,16,TRBJ2-1,CAWSDPSGITYNEQFF
TRBV2,11,TRBJ2-5,CASRHQETQYF
TRBV28,14,TRBJ2-1,CASSQTYSYNEQFF
TRBV19,14,TRBJ2-2,CASRQGGNTGELFF
TRBV19,17,TRBJ2-7,CASSIKTTSGSSYEQYF
TRBV5-6,15,TRBJ2-2,CASSFGTANTGELFF
TRBV28,16,TRBJ1-1,CASSPGRMNLNTEAFF
TRBV2,13,TRBJ2-6,CASKGDGANVLTF
TRBV2,14,TRBJ2-7,CASTWTSGPYEQYF
TRBV7-8,16,TRBJ2-1,CASSLHPSGRNNEQFF
TRBV11-2,14,TRBJ2-7,CASSAWGSSYEQYF
TRBV12-2,16,TRBJ1-3,CASRLMSQANRNTIYF
TRBV5-1,14,TRBJ1-5,CASSLDRDNQPQHF
TRBV5-1,15,TRBJ1-4,CASSLGRATNEKLFF